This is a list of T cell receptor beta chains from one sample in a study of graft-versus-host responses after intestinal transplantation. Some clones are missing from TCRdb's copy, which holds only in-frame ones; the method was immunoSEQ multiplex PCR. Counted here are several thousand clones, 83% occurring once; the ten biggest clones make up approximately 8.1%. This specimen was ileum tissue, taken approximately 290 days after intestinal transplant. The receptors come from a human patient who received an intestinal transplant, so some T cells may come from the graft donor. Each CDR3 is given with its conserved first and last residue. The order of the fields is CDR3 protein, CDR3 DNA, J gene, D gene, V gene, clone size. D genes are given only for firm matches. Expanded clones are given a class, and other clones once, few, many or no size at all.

CASSKAGGPDTQYF	TGTGCCAGCAGCAAAGCGGGGGGGCCAGATACGCAGTATTTT	TRBJ2-3	NA	TRBV21-1	NA
CASSLQAGTNTGELFF	TGTGCCAGCAGCCTTCAAGCGGGTACGAACACCGGGGAGCTGTTTTTT	TRBJ2-2	NA	TRBV6-4	large
CASSELAGDWGTDTQYF	TGCGCCAGCAGCGAACTAGCGGGGGATTGGGGAACAGATACGCAGTATTTT	TRBJ2-3	TRBD2	TRBV5-1	few
CASSTNRASGISDTQYF	TGTGCCAGCAGTACCAACCGGGCTAGCGGGATTTCAGATACGCAGTATTTT	TRBJ2-3	TRBD2	TRBV27	NA
CASSLARGASYNEQFF	TGTGCCAGCAGCTTAGCGCGGGGGGCCTCCTACAATGAGCAGTTCTTC	TRBJ2-1	TRBD2	TRBV7-9	NA
CASSYRPGDGVSNLHF	TGTGCCAGCAGTTACCGTCCCGGGGATGGAGTCAGTAACCTCCACTTT	TRBJ1-6	NA	TRBV6-5	NA
CASSPENANTGELFF	TGTGCCAGCAGCCCGGAAAACGCGAACACCGGGGAGCTGTTTTTT	TRBJ2-2	NA	TRBV13	NA
CASSGRPNQPQHF	TGTGCCAGCAGCGGCAGGCCCAATCAGCCCCAGCATTTT	TRBJ1-5	NA	TRBV7-9	NA
CASSQTPMTGMNEQYF	TGCGCCAGCAGCCAGACCCCCATGACAGGGATGAACGAGCAGTACTTC	TRBJ2-7	TRBD1	TRBV4-1	NA
CASSLLLTSSHNEQFF	TGTGCCAGCAGCTTGTTGTTGACTAGCAGTCACAATGAGCAGTTCTTC	TRBJ2-1	TRBD2	TRBV5-4	NA
CASSSYTGDTEAFF	TGTGCCAGCAGCTCTTATACAGGGGACACTGAAGCTTTCTTT	TRBJ1-1	TRBD1	TRBV7-9	NA
CASTGRGQRLEQYF	TGTGCCAGCACCGGCAGGGGACAGAGGCTCGAGCAGTACTTC	TRBJ2-7	TRBD1	TRBV2	NA
CASSLTVTEAFF	TGTGCCAGCAGTTTGACAGTAACTGAAGCTTTCTTT	TRBJ1-1	NA	TRBV2	NA
CASSPRGQANTEAFF	TGTGCCAGCAGCCCGCGGGGACAGGCGAACACTGAAGCTTTCTTT	TRBJ1-1	TRBD1	TRBV7-3	NA
CARSEGPNYGYTF	TGTGCCAGAAGCGAGGGACCTAACTATGGCTACACCTTC	TRBJ1-2	NA	TRBV5-3	NA
CASSLRGGLEQYF	TGTGCCAGCAGCTTAAGGGGAGGGCTCGAGCAGTACTTC	TRBJ2-7	TRBD2	TRBV7-3	NA
CASSPRAYNEQFF	TGCGCCAGCAGCCCCCGGGCCTACAATGAGCAGTTCTTC	TRBJ2-1	NA	TRBV5-1	NA
CASSLHGGYTF	TGTGCCAGCAGTTTACATGGGGGCTACACCTTC	TRBJ1-2	NA	TRBV28	NA
CASIRDSYEQYF	TGTGCCAGTATAAGGGACTCCTACGAGCAGTACTTC	TRBJ2-7	NA	TRBV19	NA
CASSDDRGRHGYTF	TGTGCCAGCAGTGATGATAGAGGGCGGCATGGCTACACCTTC	TRBJ1-2	NA	TRBV6-1	NA
CASSPRWTGQGYTF	TGTGCCAGCTCACCCAGATGGACAGGGCAGGGCTACACCTTC	TRBJ1-2	TRBD1	TRBV18	NA
CASSYRLAGAGEQYF	TGTGCCAGCAGTTACCGACTAGCGGGGGCTGGGGAGCAGTACTTC	TRBJ2-7	TRBD2	TRBV6-5	NA
CASSSQGADTQYF	TGTGCCAGCAGCTCACAGGGTGCAGATACGCAGTATTTT	TRBJ2-3	NA	TRBV7-3	NA
CAISDSHSNQPQHF	TGTGCCATCAGTGACAGCCATAGCAATCAGCCCCAGCATTTT	TRBJ1-5	NA	TRBV10-3	few
CASSLGDTF	TGCGCCAGCAGCCTCGGGGACACCTTC	TRBJ1-2	NA	TRBV5-1	NA
CASRPPPSRQCHTF	TGCGCCAGCAGGCCTCCACCCAGTCGACAGTGTCACACCTTC	TRBJ1-2	NA	TRBV4-1	NA
CASAWDAGPLHF	TGTGCCAGCGCCTGGGACGCTGGCCCCCTCCACTTT	TRBJ1-6	NA	TRBV6-1	large
CASSSYYRNGSYEQYF	TGTGCCAGCAGTTCCTATTACAGGAATGGGTCCTACGAGCAGTACTTC	TRBJ2-7	NA	TRBV7-9	NA
CASRFWVPNEKLFF	TGTGCAAGTCGCTTCTGGGTCCCTAATGAAAAACTGTTTTTT	TRBJ1-4	NA	TRBV12-2	NA
CASSEDRAKNIQYF	TGCGCCAGCAGTGAGGACAGGGCCAAAAACATTCAGTACTTC	TRBJ2-4	NA	TRBV10-1	NA
CASSKARISNQPQHF	TGTGCCAGCAGCAAAGCACGTATCAGCAATCAGCCCCAGCATTTT	TRBJ1-5	NA	TRBV21-1	NA
CASSYSSNPGELFF	TGTGCCAGCAGTTACTCGAGTAATCCCGGGGAGCTGTTTTTT	TRBJ2-2	NA	TRBV6-5	NA
CASSLDGVGGANVLTF	TGTGCCAGCAGCTTAGACGGAGTAGGCGGGGCCAACGTCCTGACTTTC	TRBJ2-6	NA	TRBV7-2	NA
CASTLTPGNTIYF	TGTGCCAGCACCCTTACCCCTGGAAACACCATATATTTT	TRBJ1-3	NA	TRBV9	NA
CASSLDIRAYEQYF	TGTGCCAGCAGCTTAGATATCCGGGCCTACGAGCAGTACTTC	TRBJ2-7	NA	TRBV11-3	NA
CASGLTGLASSYEQYF	TGTGCTAGTGGTTTGACGGGACTAGCGAGCTCCTACGAGCAGTACTTC	TRBJ2-7	TRBD2	TRBV12-5	NA
CASSQDLGFSYGYTF	TGCGCCAGCAGCCAAGATCTGGGGTTCAGCTATGGCTACACCTTC	TRBJ1-2	NA	TRBV4-1	NA
CASSLTAGGMEQYF	TGTGCCAGCAGCTTAACAGCGGGAGGGATGGAGCAGTACTTC	TRBJ2-7	TRBD2	TRBV7-3	NA
CASSESDRWQETQYF	TGCGCCAGCAGTGAGTCGGACAGGTGGCAAGAGACCCAGTACTTC	TRBJ2-5	TRBD1	TRBV10-2	NA
CASSENRDSPLHF	TGTGCCAGCTCAGAAAACAGGGATTCACCCCTCCACTTT	TRBJ1-6	NA	TRBV18	NA
CASSELSGRQPYEQYF	TGTGCCAGCAGTGAATTATCTGGGCGGCAGCCCTACGAGCAGTACTTC	TRBJ2-7	NA	TRBV6-1	NA
CASSEGGTTDTQYF	TGTGCCAGCAGTGAGGGCGGAACCACAGATACGCAGTATTTT	TRBJ2-3	NA	TRBV6-4	NA
CASSEPFRRLVETQYF	TGCGCCAGCAGTGAGCCTTTTAGACGACTAGTGGAGACCCAGTACTTC	TRBJ2-5	NA	TRBV10-2	NA
CAWSVPLAGEAPQETQYF	TGTGCCTGGAGTGTACCCTTAGCGGGAGAAGCCCCGCAAGAGACCCAGTACTTC	TRBJ2-5	TRBD2	TRBV30	NA
CASSFRTDTQYF	TGTGCCAGCAGCTTTCGGACAGATACGCAGTATTTT	TRBJ2-3	NA	TRBV7-4	NA
CASSLARVFNYGYTF	TGTGCCAGCAGCTTGGCCAGGGTTTTTAACTATGGCTACACCTTC	TRBJ1-2	NA	TRBV5-5	NA
CASSQSDRGDEAFF	TGTGCCAGCAGCCAATCAGACAGGGGGGATGAAGCTTTCTTT	TRBJ1-1	TRBD1	TRBV16	NA
CASSESALRAEAFF	TGTGCCAGCAGTGAATCCGCCCTAAGGGCTGAAGCTTTCTTT	TRBJ1-1	NA	TRBV2	once
CASSEIDNEQFF	TGTGCCAGCAGTGAAATCGACAATGAGCAGTTCTTC	TRBJ2-1	NA	TRBV2	NA
CSVDTDTQYF	TGCAGCGTCGACACAGATACGCAGTATTTT	TRBJ2-3	NA	TRBV29-1	NA
CASTPFGGGWTEAFF	TGTGCCAGCACCCCCTTTGGAGGGGGCTGGACTGAAGCTTTCTTT	TRBJ1-1	TRBD1	TRBV25-1	NA